This T cell receptor beta chain was recorded in a study of T cell responses to AZD1222 COVID-19 vaccine. Sequencing was performed with immunoSEQ multiplex PCR; in TCRdb, only in-frame clones are kept and a portion is missing. The table includes about 89,000 clones, about nine tenths detected once. This material consisted of peripheral blood, taken 28 days after the second AZD1222 dose. This receptor was identified in an adult who received the AZD1222 COVID-19 vaccine.

The DNA for the CDR3 is TGTGCCAGCAGCCACGGGCAGGGGGGCTCCTACAATGAGCAGTTCTTC. This sequence encodes CASSHGQGGSYNEQFF. The chain has TRBV3-1 (or the pseudogene TRBV3-2) and TRBJ2-1; possible D gene TRBD1, 7 bases. The CDR3 is 16 residues long. Trimming cost V 3 bases and J 0 bases, with 12 bases left between them. Germline values: CDR1 LGHDT, CDR2 YNNKEL (reference sequence).